Following are 4 T cell receptor beta chains from one sample sequenced in a study of CD8 T cells in ankylosing spondylitis. MiXCR was run by TCRdb on the 5' RACE reads, yielding one entry per CDR3 protein. The sample yields about 160,000 distinct CDR3 sequences, 9.8% seen once. Sequenced material: blood, either unsorted or a sorted T cell fraction (not recorded which). The receptors stem from a female donor with ankylosing spondylitis or in good health (not recorded which).

In this sample, this clonotype turned up many times. The V and J genes are TRBV10-3 and TRBJ2-1; D not certain. V was pared by 6 bases and J by 7 bases, with 13 bases between. The CDR3 covers 13 residues. Germline V lookup: CDR1 ENHRY, CDR2 SYGVKD. This CDR3 is CAIRDVDPNEQFF. DNA for the CDR3: TGTGCCATCAGGGACGTGGACCCTAATGAGCAGTTCTTC.

The V call is TRBV14, the J call TRBJ2-1; D could derive from TRBD1 or TRBD2 (5 bases each). V lost 0 bases and J lost 4, with 16 bases in between. The CDR3 spans 17 residues. The germline V gene encodes CDR1 SGHDN and CDR2 FVKESK. This CDR3 is CASSQDFGDAPYNEQFF. CDR3 coding DNA: TGTGCCAGCAGCCAAGATTTTGGGGACGCGCCGTACAATGAGCAGTTCTTC.

The V call is TRBV6-2 or TRBV6-3, the J call TRBJ1-1; D remains ambiguous. Germline V gene lookup returns CDR1 MNHEY and CDR2 SVGEGT. With 0 bases removed from V and 0 bases from J, the gap between germline ends came to 8 bases. The CDR3 has 15 amino acids. The CDR3 DNA follows: TGTGCCAGCAGTTACTCGAGCGGGATGAACACTGAAGCTTTCTTT. Translated: CASSYSSGMNTEAFF.

The chain joins TRBV4-3 to TRBJ2-2; 10 positions agree with TRBD2. This CDR3 has 17 amino acids. Germline V lookup: CDR1 LGHNA, CDR2 YSLEER. With 0 bases clipped from V and 6 bases from J, the junction kept 7 bases outside the gene matches. This CDR3 reads CASSQEPSGRWAGELFF. Written as DNA, the CDR3 is TGCGCCAGCAGCCAAGAGCCTAGCGGGAGATGGGCCGGGGAGCTGTTTTTT.